Presented here are 3 T cell receptor beta chains from one specimen sequenced in a study of CD8 T cells in Susac syndrome. It was with random hexamers that roughly 0.5 to 1 ug RNA was reverse transcribed. TCRdb independently ran MiXCR on the immunoSEQ multiplex PCR reads; one entry per CDR3 protein. The sample has over 150,000 distinct CDR3 sequences; about 95% are singletons. What was sequenced was CD4+ T cells from PBMCs. The receptors were sampled from a human donor with multiple sclerosis.

The genes are TRBV7-9 and TRBJ1-2, with TRBD1 matching 9 bases. CDR1 and CDR2 (germline): SEHNR, FQNEAQ (reference sequence). CDR3 length: 14 amino acids. After removal of 4 bases from V and 5 bases from J, the junction contained 5 bases not matched to a gene. CDR3 sequence: CASSSRDREYGYTF. CDR3 in DNA: TGTGCCAGCAGCTCCCGGGACAGGGAATATGGCTACACCTTC.

The chain combines TRBV27 with TRBJ1-5; unclear D gene. V lost 6 bases to trimming and J lost 4 bases, with 13 bases between them. Germline V lookup: CDR1 MNHEY, CDR2 SMNVEV (reference sequence). CDR3 length: 14 amino acids. CDR3 residues: CASSSGLANQPQHF. For the CDR3, the DNA is TGTGCCAGCAGCAGCGGACTTGCTAATCAGCCCCAGCATTTT.

The chain carries TRBV7-6 and TRBJ1-2; 10 positions agree with TRBD1. Germline trimming cut 0 bases from V and 8 bases from J; bases unmatched to any gene: 3. CDR3 length: 14 amino acids. CDR1 and CDR2 from the germline V gene are SGHVS and FNYEAQ. In DNA, the CDR3 is TGTGCCAGCAGCTTAGCGACAGGGGGCAGAGGCTACACCTTC. It specifies CASSLATGGRGYTF.